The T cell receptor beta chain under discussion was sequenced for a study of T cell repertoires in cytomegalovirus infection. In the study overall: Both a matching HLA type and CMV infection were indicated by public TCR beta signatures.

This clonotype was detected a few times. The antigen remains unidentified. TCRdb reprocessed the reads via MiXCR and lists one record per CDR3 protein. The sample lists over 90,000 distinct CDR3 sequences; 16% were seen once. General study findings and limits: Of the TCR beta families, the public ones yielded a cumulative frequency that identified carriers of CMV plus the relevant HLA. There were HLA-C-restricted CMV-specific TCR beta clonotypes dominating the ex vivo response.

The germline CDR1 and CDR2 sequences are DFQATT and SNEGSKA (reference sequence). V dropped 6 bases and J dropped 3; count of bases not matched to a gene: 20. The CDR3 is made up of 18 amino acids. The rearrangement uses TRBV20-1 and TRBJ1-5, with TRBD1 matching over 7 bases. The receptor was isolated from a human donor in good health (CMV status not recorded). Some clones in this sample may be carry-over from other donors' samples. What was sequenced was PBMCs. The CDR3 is CSAPIRGDRVGPNQPQHF. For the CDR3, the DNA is TGCAGTGCCCCCATTCGAGGAGACAGGGTAGGGCCCAATCAGCCCCAGCATTTT.